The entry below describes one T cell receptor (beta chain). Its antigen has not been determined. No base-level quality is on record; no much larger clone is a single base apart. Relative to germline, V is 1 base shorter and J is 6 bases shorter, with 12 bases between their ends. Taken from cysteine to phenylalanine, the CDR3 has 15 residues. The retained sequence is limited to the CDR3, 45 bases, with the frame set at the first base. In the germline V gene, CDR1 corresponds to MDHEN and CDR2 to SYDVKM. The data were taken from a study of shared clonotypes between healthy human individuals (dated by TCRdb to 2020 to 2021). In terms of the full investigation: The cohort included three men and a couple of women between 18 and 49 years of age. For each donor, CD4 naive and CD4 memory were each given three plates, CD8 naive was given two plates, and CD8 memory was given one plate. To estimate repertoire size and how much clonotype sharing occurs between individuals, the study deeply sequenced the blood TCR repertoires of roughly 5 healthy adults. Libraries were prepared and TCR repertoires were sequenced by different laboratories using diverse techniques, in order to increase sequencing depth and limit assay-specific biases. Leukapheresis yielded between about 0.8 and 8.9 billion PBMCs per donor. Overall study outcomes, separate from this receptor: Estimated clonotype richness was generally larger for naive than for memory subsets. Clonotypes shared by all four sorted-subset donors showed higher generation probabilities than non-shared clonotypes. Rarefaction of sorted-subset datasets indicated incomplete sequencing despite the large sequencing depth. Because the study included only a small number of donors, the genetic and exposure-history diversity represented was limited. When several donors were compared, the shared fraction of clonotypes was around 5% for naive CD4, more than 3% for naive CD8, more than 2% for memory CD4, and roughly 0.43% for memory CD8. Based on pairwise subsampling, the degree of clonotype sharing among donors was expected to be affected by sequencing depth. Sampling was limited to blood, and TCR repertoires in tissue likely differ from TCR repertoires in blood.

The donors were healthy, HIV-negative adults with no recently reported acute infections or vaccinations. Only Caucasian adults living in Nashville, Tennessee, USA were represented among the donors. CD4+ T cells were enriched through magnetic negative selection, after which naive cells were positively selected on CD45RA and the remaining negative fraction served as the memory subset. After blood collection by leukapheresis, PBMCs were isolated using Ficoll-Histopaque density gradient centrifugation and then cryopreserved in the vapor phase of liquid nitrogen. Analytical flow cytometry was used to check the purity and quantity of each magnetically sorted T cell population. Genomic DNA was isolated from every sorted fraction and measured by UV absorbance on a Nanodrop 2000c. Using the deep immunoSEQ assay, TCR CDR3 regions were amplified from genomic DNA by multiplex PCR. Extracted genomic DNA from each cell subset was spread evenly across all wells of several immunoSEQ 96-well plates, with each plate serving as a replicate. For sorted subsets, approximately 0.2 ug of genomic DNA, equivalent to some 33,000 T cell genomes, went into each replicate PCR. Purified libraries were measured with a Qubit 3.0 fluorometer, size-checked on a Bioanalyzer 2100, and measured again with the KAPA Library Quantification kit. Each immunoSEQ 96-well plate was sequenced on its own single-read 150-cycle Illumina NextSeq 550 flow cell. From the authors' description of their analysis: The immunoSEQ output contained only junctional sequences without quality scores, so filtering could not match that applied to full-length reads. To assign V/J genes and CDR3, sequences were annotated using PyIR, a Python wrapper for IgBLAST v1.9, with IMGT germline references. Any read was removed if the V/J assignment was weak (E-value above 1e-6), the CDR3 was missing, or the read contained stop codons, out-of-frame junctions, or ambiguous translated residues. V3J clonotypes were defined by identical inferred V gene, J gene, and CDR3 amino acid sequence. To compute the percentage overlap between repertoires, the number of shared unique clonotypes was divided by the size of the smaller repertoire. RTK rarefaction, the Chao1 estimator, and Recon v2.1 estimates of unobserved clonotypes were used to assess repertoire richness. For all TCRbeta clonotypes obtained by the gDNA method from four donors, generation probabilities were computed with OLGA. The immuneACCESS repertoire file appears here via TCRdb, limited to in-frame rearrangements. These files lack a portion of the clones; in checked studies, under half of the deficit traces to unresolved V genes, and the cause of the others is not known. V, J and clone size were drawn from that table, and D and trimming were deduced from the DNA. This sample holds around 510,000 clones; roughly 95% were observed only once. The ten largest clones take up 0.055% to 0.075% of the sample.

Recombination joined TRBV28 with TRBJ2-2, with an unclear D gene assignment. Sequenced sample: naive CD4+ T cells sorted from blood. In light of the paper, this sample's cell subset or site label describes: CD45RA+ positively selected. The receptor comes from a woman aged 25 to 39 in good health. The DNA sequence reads TGTGCCAGCAGTTTATCCCTTATCGTCCCCGGGGAGCTGTTTTTT. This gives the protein CASSLSLIVPGELFF.